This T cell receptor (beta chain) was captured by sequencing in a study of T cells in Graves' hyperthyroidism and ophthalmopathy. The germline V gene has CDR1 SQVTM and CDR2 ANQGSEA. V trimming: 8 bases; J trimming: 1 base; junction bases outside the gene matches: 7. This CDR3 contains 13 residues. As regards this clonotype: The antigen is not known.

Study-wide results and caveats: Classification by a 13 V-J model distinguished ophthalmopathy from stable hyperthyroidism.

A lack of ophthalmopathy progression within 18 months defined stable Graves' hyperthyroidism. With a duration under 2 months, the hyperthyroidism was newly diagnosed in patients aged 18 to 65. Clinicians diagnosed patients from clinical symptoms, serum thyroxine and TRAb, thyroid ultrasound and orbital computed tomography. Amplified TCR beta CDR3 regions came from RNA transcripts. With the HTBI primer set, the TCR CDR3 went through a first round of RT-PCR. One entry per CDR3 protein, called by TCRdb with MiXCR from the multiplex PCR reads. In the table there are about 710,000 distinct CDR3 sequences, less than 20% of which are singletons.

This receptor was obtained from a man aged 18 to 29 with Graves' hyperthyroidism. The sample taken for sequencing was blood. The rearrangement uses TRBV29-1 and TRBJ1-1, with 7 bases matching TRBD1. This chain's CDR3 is CSPTGLENTEAFF. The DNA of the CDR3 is TGCAGCCCGACAGGGCTTGAGAACACTGAAGCTTTCTTT. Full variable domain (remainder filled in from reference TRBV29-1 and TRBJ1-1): SAVISQKPSRDICQRGTSLTIQCQVDSQVTMMFWYRQQPGQSLTLIATANQGSEATYESGFVIDKFPISRPNLTFSTLTVSNMSPEDSSIYLCSPTGLENTEAFFGQGTRLTVV.